This T cell receptor beta chain was sequenced during a study of blood T cell repertoires in COVID-19. Whole-study context: Whether acute or convalescent, the COVID-19 samples came from the United States, Italy and Spain. PBMCs, B-cell-depleted T cells, or T cells provided the cDNA or gDNA that made up the material.

In the authors' workflow: The authors estimated nucleated cell counts from reference gene primer amplification. The assay was immunoSEQ multiplex PCR, and TCRdb's table has in-frame clones only and misses some. That table supplies the V and J calls and clone size; D and trimming were determined from the DNA. In the table there are roughly 120,000 clones, approximately 85% of which are singletons. Patients of the Seattle cohort, enrolled during active infection, were followed longitudinally. Germline V gene lookup returns CDR1 DFQATT and CDR2 SNEGSKA (reference sequence). The CDR3 has 16 residues. The junction had 9 bases not matched to a gene; V was cut back by 3 bases and J by 3 bases.

This sequence joins TRBV20-1 and TRBJ2-5, with 11 bases matching TRBD2. Specimen: peripheral blood. The sequence was obtained from an elderly woman with COVID-19, enrolled during active disease. The CDR3 region is CSASNLAGGREETQYF. The CDR3 coding sequence is TGCAGTGCTAGTAACCTAGCGGGAGGTCGGGAAGAGACCCAGTACTTC.